The 20 T cell receptor beta chains below come from one sample, sequenced in a study of somatic mutations in cytotoxic T cells in rheumatoid arthritis (dated by TCRdb to the late 2010s). The method was the immunoSEQ multiplex PCR assay. The table comes from immuneACCESS by way of TCRdb, which keeps in-frame sequences with V and J called. Part of the clones is missing from these tables; in studies checked, under half for an unresolved V gene and the rest for unknown reasons. The sample records approximately 23,000 clones, more than 65% of which are singletons. The leading ten clones occupy approximately 10% of the sample. The sequencing sample was made of CD8+ T cells sorted from blood. Source of these receptors: an adult with rheumatoid arthritis.

V usage is TRBV18 and J usage is TRBJ1-1; 10 bases map to TRBD1. Per germline, CDR1 KGHSH and CDR2 LQKENI. After removal of 3 bases from V and 0 bases from J, the junction contained 4 bases not matched to a gene. The CDR3 sequence is 16 residues long. DNA for the CDR3: TGTGCCAGCTCACCGGACAGGGGGTGGGTGAACACTGAAGCTTTCTTT. It yields the protein CASSPDRGWVNTEAFF.

The rearrangement joins TRBV6-5 to TRBJ2-1; tentatively, D is TRBD1 or TRBD2 (5 bases each). Germline-derived CDR1 and CDR2 are MNHEY and SVGAGI. The V end was cut by 3 bases, the J end by 12 bases, with 12 bases between. CDR3 length equals 12 residues. CDR3 bases: TGTGCCAGCAGTTATGGGGACCTGGGGCAGTTCTTC. It is translated as CASSYGDLGQFF.

This clone has only a few counts. This sequence joins TRBV11-2 and TRBJ1-3, with no clear D. This CDR3 has 13 amino acids. Germline V gene data show CDR1 as SGHAT and CDR2 as FQNNGV. V was cut by 1 base and J by 2 bases, with 3 bases left in between. The CDR3 spells CASSLGTGNTIYF. The CDR3 nucleotides read TGTGCCAGCAGCTTAGGAACTGGAAACACCATATATTTT.

The chain is built from TRBV4-1 and TRBJ2-1, with 10 bases fitting TRBD2. Germline loops: CDR1 MGHRA, CDR2 YSYEKL. The CDR3 is 16 amino acids. V shed 0 bases, J shed 7 bases, and the junction held 6 bases outside the gene matches. CDR3 nucleotides: TGCGCCAGCAGCCAAGATCGGGTAGCGGGGGGTAATGAGCAGTTCTTC. Encoded protein: CASSQDRVAGGNEQFF.

V gene TRBV15 combines with J gene TRBJ2-5, with D possibly TRBD2 on 5 matching bases. The CDR3 is made up of 13 amino acids. The V and J ends lost 8 bases and 2 bases respectively, with 12 bases between them. Germline assignment: CDR1 LNHNV and CDR2 YYDKDF (reference sequence). The CDR3: CATSDFKQETQYF. Here the CDR3 DNA reads TGTGCCACCTCGGACTTTAAGCAAGAGACCCAGTACTTC.

The CDR3 sequence is CASSLESEQYF. In DNA form, the CDR3 reads TGTGCCAGCAGCTTAGAATCCGAGCAGTACTTC. J is TRBJ2-7 and V is TRBV7-8, with unresolved D. This CDR3 contains 11 residues. Trimming removed 1 base from V and 6 bases from J, with 4 bases in between. CDR1 SGHVS and CDR2 FQNEAQ come from the germline V gene.

The chain uses TRBV7-9 and TRBJ1-5, with D unclear. Trimming pared 1 base from V and 5 bases from J, leaving 9 bases between. The germline V gene has CDR1 SEHNR and CDR2 FQNEAQ (reference sequence). This CDR3 is 14 amino acids long. The CDR3 loop is CASSLGRTDQPQHF. DNA of the CDR3: TGTGCCAGCAGCTTAGGCAGGACCGATCAGCCCCAGCATTTT. Complete variable domain (other parts from reference TRBV7-9 and TRBJ1-5): DTGVSQNPRHKITKRGQNVTFRCDPISEHNRLYWYRQTLGQGPEFLTYFQNEAQLEKSRLLSDRFSAERPKGSFSTLEIQRTEQGDSAMYLCASSLGRTDQPQHFGDGTRLSIL.

This clone was picked up a small number of times. The rearrangement links TRBV10-3 to TRBJ2-2; D is possibly TRBD1 (5 bases). Germline CDR1 reads ENHRY; CDR2 reads SYGVKD. This CDR3 has 14 amino acids. V lost 7 bases and J lost 0, with 9 bases in between. The CDR3 protein is CAITQAPNTGELFF. The DNA of the CDR3 is TGTGCCATCACACAGGCCCCGAACACCGGGGAGCTGTTTTTT.

As DNA, the CDR3 is TGTGCCAGCAGTTCCGCCCCCTCCAACCAAGAGACCCAGTACTTC. This translates into CASSSAPSNQETQYF. The chain combines TRBV7-6 with TRBJ2-5; D unresolved. This CDR3 comprises 15 residues. The V gene lost 6 bases and the J gene lost 0 bases, with 14 bases spanning the gap. Germline CDR1 and CDR2: SGHVS and FNYEAQ. The variable domain in full, completed from reference TRBV7-6 and TRBJ2-5, reads GAGVSQSPRYKVTKRGQDVALRCDPISGHVSLYWYRQALGQGPEFLTYFNYEAQQDKSGLPNDRFSAERPEGSISTLTIQRTEQRDSAMYRCASSSAPSNQETQYFGPGTRLLVL.

This clone was picked up a small number of times. The V and J genes are TRBV5-1 and TRBJ2-1; D gene unclear. Germline lookup yields CDR1 SGHRS and CDR2 YFSETQ. The CDR3 runs to 13 residues. Trimming removed 5 bases from V and 5 bases from J, with 11 bases in between. The CDR3 is CASSRTDNNEQFF. For the CDR3, the DNA is TGCGCCAGCAGTAGGACGGATAACAATGAGCAGTTCTTC.

This sequence joins TRBV27 and TRBJ1-5; 8 bases line up with TRBD1. The CDR3 extends over 18 amino acids. Germline assignment: CDR1 MNHEY and CDR2 SMNVEV (reference sequence). The V and J ends lost 6 bases and 0 bases, in that order; junction bases with no gene match: 13. The CDR3 DNA reads as TGTGCCAGCAGGCCACTCGGGACAGGAGTTTATAGCAATCAGCCCCAGCATTTT. This codes for CASRPLGTGVYSNQPQHF.

The genes are TRBV4-3 and TRBJ2-7, with D possibly being TRBD2 (5 bases). V gave up 1 base and J gave up 2 bases, with 9 bases separating them. The CDR3 is 14 residues long. In germline, CDR1 is LGHNA, CDR2 YSLEER. CDR3 in amino acids: CASSQADGTYEQYF. CDR3 coding DNA: TGCGCCAGCAGCCAAGCGGACGGGACCTACGAGCAGTACTTC.

The rearrangement uses TRBV27 and TRBJ1-1; D remains unclear. Germline V CDR1 and CDR2: MNHEY, SMNVEV (reference sequence). The length of the CDR3 is 15 residues. V lost 5 bases to trimming and J lost 1 base, with 14 bases between them. CDR3 bases: TGTGCCAGCAGTCCCACCGGACGGACGAACACTGAAGCTTTCTTT. Encoded protein: CASSPTGRTNTEAFF.

This chain uses TRBV7-8 with TRBJ1-3, with 8 bases that match TRBD1. J lost 5 bases, V lost 5 bases, and 14 bases had no gene match. The germline CDR1 and CDR2 sequences are SGHVS and FQNEAQ. This CDR3 spans 17 amino acids. CDR3 protein: CASSRFPGQDYRNTIYF. In nucleotides, the CDR3 is TGTGCCAGCAGCCGTTTCCCGGGACAGGATTATAGAAACACCATATATTTT.

This clone was seen once. The rearrangement links TRBV5-1 to TRBJ2-7; 8 nucleotides agree with TRBD1. This CDR3 contains 13 residues. With 2 bases clipped from V and 8 bases from J, the junction kept 6 bases outside the gene matches. Germline CDR1 reads SGHRS; CDR2 reads YFSETQ. This chain's CDR3 is CASSLTGTGQQYF. In nucleotides, the CDR3 is TGCGCCAGCAGCTTAACCGGGACAGGACAGCAGTACTTC.

The chain combines TRBV28 with TRBJ2-7; D perhaps matches TRBD1 (6 bases). Germline CDR1 MDHEN, CDR2 SYDVKM. Trimming cost V 6 bases and J 5 bases, with 26 bases left between them. The CDR3 runs to 17 residues. CDR3 loop: CASRLRRTGSRLNEQYF. DNA for the CDR3: TGTGCCAGCAGACTTCGCAGAACAGGGAGTCGTCTAAACGAGCAGTACTTC.

The chain has TRBV9 and TRBJ1-1; D gene uncertain. Trimming took off 2 bases at V and 0 bases at J, with 8 bases between the two ends. In germline, CDR1 is SGDLS, CDR2 YYNGEE. This CDR3 has 14 residues. This CDR3 is CASSVFNVNTEAFF. Written as DNA, the CDR3 is TGTGCCAGCAGCGTGTTCAACGTGAACACTGAAGCTTTCTTT.

The rearrangement uses TRBV6-6 and TRBJ1-1; possibly TRBD1 for D (5 bases). This CDR3 contains 13 residues. Germline values: CDR1 MNHNY, CDR2 SVGAGI (reference sequence). V was trimmed by 5 bases and J by 6 bases, leaving 13 bases between them. The CDR3 nucleotides are TGTGCCAGCAGTCCCCCGGGAGGGGCTGAAGCTTTCTTT. Translated: CASSPPGGAEAFF.

This clone has a handful of counts. This rearrangement joins TRBV13 to TRBJ2-7, with D uncertain. CDR3 length: 11 amino acids. With 5 bases removed from V and 13 bases from J, the gap between germline ends came to 15 bases. Germline CDR1 is PRHDT and CDR2 is FYEKMQ (reference sequence). CDR3 residues: CASSPYTQPYF. CDR3 sequence (DNA): TGTGCCAGCAGCCCGTACACCCAGCCATACTTC. The full variable domain, with the rest looked up from reference TRBV13 and TRBJ2-7, is AAGVIQSPRHLIKEKRETATLKCYPIPRHDTVYWYQQGPGQDPQFLISFYEKMQSDKGSIPDRFSAQQFSDYHSELNMSSLELGDSALYFCASSPYTQPYFGPGTRLTVT.

V gene TRBV10-1 combines with J gene TRBJ1-1; D is perhaps TRBD1 (5 bases). From germline, CDR1 is WNHNN and CDR2 SYGVQD (reference sequence). The CDR3 is 15 residues long. Trimming shortened V by 3 bases and J by 1 base, and 12 bases separated the two germline ends. In DNA, the CDR3 is TGCGCCAGCAGTGACAAAGGGGAAACGAACACTGAAGCTTTCTTT. Protein product: CASSDKGETNTEAFF.